This T cell receptor beta chain appears in the sequencing data of a study of shared clonotypes between healthy human individuals. Whole-study results and caveats: Clonotype sharing among donors was expected to depend on sequencing depth.

As regards this clone: Its antigen remains unidentified.

The CDR3 is 16 amino acids. The V and J ends lost 0 bases and 0 bases respectively, with 12 bases between them. Germline V gene lookup returns CDR1 ENHRY and CDR2 SYGVKD. In the authors' workflow: ImmunoSEQ sequences covered only the junction and lacked quality scores; filtering therefore differed. The table came from immunoSEQ multiplex PCR; TCRdb's copy has only in-frame clones and leaves some out. V and J calls and clone size follow that table, whereas D and trimming were derived from the DNA. The data contain 640,000 or so clones, about three quarters of them singletons. This TCR derives from a woman aged 25-40 years in good health. The sample comprised memory CD4+ T cells sorted from blood. The subset denotes: CD45RA-negative fraction. This chain uses TRBV10-3 with TRBJ2-7; D possibly corresponds to TRBD2 (6 bases). The CDR3: CAISESISGGSYEQYF. The CDR3 nucleotides read TGTGCCATCAGTGAGTCGATTAGCGGAGGCTCCTACGAGCAGTACTTC.